This T cell receptor (beta chain) was recorded in a study of response to subunit inactivated influenza vaccine. Regarding the study as a whole: After each seasonal influenza vaccination, few new T cells are recruited, the authors suggested.

V was clipped by 3 bases and J by 4 bases; unmatched bases: 4. The CDR3 totals 14 residues. The germline CDR1 and CDR2 sequences are SGHDT and YYEEEE. This clonotype has ten or more counts. Antigen: not known. TCRdb processed the RT-PCR reads anew with MiXCR; each CDR3 protein has one entry. The table lists roughly 630,000 distinct CDR3 sequences, 14% of them singletons. The sequencing used PBMCs from blood, collected 14 to 15 days before vaccination. The rearrangement uses TRBV5-6 and TRBJ2-1; 7 positions match TRBD1. The sequence derives from a man aged 45-60 years who received an inactivated influenza vaccine. The CDR3: CASSYGTEYNEQFF. CDR3 in DNA: TGTGCCAGCAGCTACGGGACAGAATACAATGAGCAGTTCTTC. The entire variable domain, with the rest obtained from reference TRBV5-6 and TRBJ2-1, is as follows: DAGVTQSPTHLIKTRGQQVTLRCSPKSGHDTVSWYQQALGQGPQFIFQYYEEEERQRGNFPDRFSGHQFPNYSSELNVNALLLGDSALYLCASSYGTEYNEQFFGPGTRLTVL.